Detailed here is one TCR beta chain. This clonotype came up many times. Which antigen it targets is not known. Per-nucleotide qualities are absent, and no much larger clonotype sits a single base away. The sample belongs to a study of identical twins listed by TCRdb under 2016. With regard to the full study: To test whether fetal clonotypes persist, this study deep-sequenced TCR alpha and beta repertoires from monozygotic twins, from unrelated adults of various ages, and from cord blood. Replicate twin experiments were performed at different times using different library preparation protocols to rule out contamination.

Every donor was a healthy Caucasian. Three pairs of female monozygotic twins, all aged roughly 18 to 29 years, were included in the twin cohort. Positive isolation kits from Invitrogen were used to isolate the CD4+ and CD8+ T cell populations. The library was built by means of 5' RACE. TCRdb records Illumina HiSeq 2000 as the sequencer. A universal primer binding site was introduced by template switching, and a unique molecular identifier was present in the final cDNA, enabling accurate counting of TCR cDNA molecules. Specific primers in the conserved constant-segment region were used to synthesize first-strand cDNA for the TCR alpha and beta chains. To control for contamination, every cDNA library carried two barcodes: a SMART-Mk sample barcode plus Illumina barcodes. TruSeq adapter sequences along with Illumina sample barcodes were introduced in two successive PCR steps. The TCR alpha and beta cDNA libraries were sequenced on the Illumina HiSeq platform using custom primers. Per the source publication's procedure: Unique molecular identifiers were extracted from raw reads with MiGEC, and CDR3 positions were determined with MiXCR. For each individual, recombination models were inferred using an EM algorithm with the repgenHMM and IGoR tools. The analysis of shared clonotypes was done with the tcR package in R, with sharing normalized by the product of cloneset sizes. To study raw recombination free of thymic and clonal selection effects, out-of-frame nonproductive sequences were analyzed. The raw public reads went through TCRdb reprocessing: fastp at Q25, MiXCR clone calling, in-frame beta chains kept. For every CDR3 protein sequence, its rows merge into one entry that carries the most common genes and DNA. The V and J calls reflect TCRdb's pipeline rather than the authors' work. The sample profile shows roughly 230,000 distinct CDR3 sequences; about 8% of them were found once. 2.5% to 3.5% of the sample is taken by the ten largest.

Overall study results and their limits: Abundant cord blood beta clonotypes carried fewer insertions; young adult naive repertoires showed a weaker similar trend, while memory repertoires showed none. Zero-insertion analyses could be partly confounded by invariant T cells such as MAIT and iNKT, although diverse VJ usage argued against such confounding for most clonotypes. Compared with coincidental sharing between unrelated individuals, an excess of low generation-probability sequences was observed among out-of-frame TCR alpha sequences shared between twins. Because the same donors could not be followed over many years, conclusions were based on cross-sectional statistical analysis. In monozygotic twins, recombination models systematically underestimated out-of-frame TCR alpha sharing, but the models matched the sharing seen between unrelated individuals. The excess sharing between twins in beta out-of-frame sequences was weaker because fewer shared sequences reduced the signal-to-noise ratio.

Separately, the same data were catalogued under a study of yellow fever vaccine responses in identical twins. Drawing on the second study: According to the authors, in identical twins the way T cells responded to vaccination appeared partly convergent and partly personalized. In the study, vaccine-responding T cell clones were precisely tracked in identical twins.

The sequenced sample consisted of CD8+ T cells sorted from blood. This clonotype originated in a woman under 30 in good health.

The CDR3 is CAIGGPRTENTDTQYF. In nucleotides, the sequence is TGTGCCATCGGGGGCCCGAGGACGGAGAACACAGATACGCAGTATTTT. Rearrangement joined TRBV10-3 to TRBJ2-3; TRBD1 is a weak D gene call, 6 bases matching. V gives up 8 bases and J gives up 2 bases, and the segment between their germline ends measures 20 bases. The CDR3 has 16 amino acids, counting the end cysteine and phenylalanine. The only DNA kept is the CDR3, 48 bases in frame from the first base. CDR1 and CDR2 (ENHRY, SYGVKD) derive from the germline V gene.